This T cell receptor (beta chain) was captured in a study of T cell clonotyping in hematopoietic cell transplantation. Study-level background: Pretransplant recipient samples were taken after cytoreduction.

Time point of the sample: recipient sample about 28 days before transplant, after cytoreduction. This CDR3 has 11 amino acids. Germline CDR1 WNHNN, CDR2 SYGVQD (reference sequence). Trimming left V 3 bases short and J 6 bases short, with 2 bases between. Whole-study findings and limits: Without cell sorting, CD4 versus CD8 contributions remain unresolved. Few recipient clonotypes overlapped donors; over 95% were de novo at given depth. Recipient TCR diversity dropped after transplant; expanded clonotypes rose from day 30 to 180.

Sequenced by immunoSEQ multiplex PCR; TCRdb stores in-frame clones only, minus some. This table holds roughly 49,000 clones, about nine tenths found once. Judged by abundance, this clone is medium-sized. Antigen unknown. The sequence was obtained from a man aged 60-69 years with biphenotypic leukemia. Some clones in this sample may be carry-over from other donors' samples. The sequencing here drew on peripheral blood mononuclear cells, taken before stem cell transplant. This chain links TRBV10-1 with TRBJ2-2; no clear D. The CDR3 reads CASSDSGELFF. The CDR3 DNA reads as TGCGCCAGCAGTGACTCCGGGGAGCTGTTTTTT.